One and the same sample provided the 8 T cell receptor beta chains below, sequenced in a study of shared clonotypes between healthy human individuals. Only in-frame clones appear in the TCRdb table, and some are missing; sequencing was by immunoSEQ multiplex PCR. The sample has more than 150,000 clones, about 68% seen once. Material: memory CD4+ T cells sorted from blood. As to subset: CD45RA-negative fraction. Receptor source: a man younger than 45 in good health.

The chain couples TRBV2 to TRBJ2-7; no definite D call. There are 11 residues in the CDR3. Trimming removed 4 bases from V and 3 bases from J, with 4 bases in between. Germline V gene sequence: CDR1 SNHLY, CDR2 FYNNEI. The CDR3 here is CASSVFYEQYF. As DNA, the CDR3 is TGTGCCAGCAGTGTATTCTACGAGCAGTACTTC.

This clone was seen a handful of times. The genes are TRBV7-8 and TRBJ2-1, with D tentatively TRBD1 (5 bases). The CDR3 is 16 residues long. Germline-derived CDR1 and CDR2 are SGHVS and FQNEAQ. V was cut by 4 bases and J by 8 bases, with 21 bases left in between. CDR3 in DNA: TGTGCCAGCAGCTCGTTAGGACAAGTGGTGTGGGATGAGCAGTTCTTC. It is translated as CASSSLGQVVWDEQFF.

The V and J genes are TRBV5-4 and TRBJ2-7; D is unclear. Germline lookup yields CDR1 SGHNT and CDR2 YYREEE (reference sequence). V lost 0 bases, J lost 0 bases, and 10 bases lay in between. This CDR3 is 15 amino acids long. The CDR3 protein is CASSLGSDNSYEQYF. The CDR3 DNA follows: TGTGCCAGCAGCTTGGGATCAGATAACTCCTACGAGCAGTACTTC.

The chain is built from TRBV5-1 and TRBJ1-5, with a weak D call TRBD1 (5 bases). V was clipped by 4 bases and J by 7 bases, with 15 bases between them. Germline values: CDR1 SGHRS, CDR2 YFSETQ. The CDR3 runs 14 residues. CDR3 in DNA: TGCGCCAGCAGCCCGGGGGTAGGGGAACAGCCCCAGCATTTT. Translation: CASSPGVGEQPQHF.

The genes are TRBV6-5 and TRBJ2-4, with D hard to call. Germline values: CDR1 MNHEY, CDR2 SVGAGI. Trimming removed 2 bases from V and 11 bases from J, with 7 bases in between. The CDR3 has 11 residues. CDR3 DNA: TGTGCCAGCAGTTACCAGGCAGTTCAGTACTTC. It encodes CASSYQAVQYF.

This clone has more than one count but fewer than ten. The DNA of the CDR3 is TGTGCCAGCAGCCCGATTAGGCGCGGGACTAACACCGGGGAGCTGTTTTTT. Its protein product is CASSPIRRGTNTGELFF. The rearrangement joins TRBV7-3 to TRBJ2-2; tentative D call: TRBD2 (6 bases). V was cut by 5 bases and J by 2 bases, with 18 bases left in between. CDR3 length: 17 residues. Germline V lookup: CDR1 SGHTA, CDR2 FQGTGA.

The J gene is TRBJ1-3, the V gene TRBV6-5; D remains ambiguous. Germline values: CDR1 MNHEY, CDR2 SVGAGI. This CDR3 has 16 amino acids. V was trimmed by 2 bases and J by 0 bases, leaving 11 bases between them. The CDR3 region is CASSYGRLYSGNTIYF. DNA for the CDR3: TGTGCCAGCAGTTACGGCAGGCTGTACTCTGGAAACACCATATATTTT.

The chain is built from TRBV7-8 and TRBJ2-7; either TRBD1 or TRBD2 may fit D (5 bases each). The germline CDR1 and CDR2 sequences are SGHVS and FQNEAQ. The V end was cut by 0 bases, the J end by 2 bases, with 8 bases between. The CDR3 length is 14 residues. CDR3 sequence reads: CASSLAGDPYEQYF. The CDR3 region has the DNA TGTGCCAGCAGCTTAGCGGGGGACCCCTACGAGCAGTACTTC. The full variable domain, rest sourced from reference TRBV7-8 and TRBJ2-7, is GAGVSQSPRYKVAKRGQDVALRCDPISGHVSLFWYQQALGQGPEFLTYFQNEAQLDKSGLPSDRFFAERPEGSVSTLKIQRTQQEDSAVYLCASSLAGDPYEQYFGPGTRLTVT.